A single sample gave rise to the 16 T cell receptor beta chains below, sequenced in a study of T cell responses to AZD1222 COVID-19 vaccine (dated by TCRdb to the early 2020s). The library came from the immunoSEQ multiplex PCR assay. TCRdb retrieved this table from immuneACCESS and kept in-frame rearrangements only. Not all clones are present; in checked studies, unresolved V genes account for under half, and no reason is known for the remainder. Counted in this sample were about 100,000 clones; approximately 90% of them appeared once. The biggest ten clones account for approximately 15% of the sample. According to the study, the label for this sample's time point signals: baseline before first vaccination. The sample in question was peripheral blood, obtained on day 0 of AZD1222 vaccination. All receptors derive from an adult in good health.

The DNA for the CDR3 is TGTGCCAGCAGTCGGGCGACAGGGAGACACTATGGCTACACCTTC. Translation: CASSRATGRHYGYTF. The chain carries TRBV27 and TRBJ1-2, with 7 bases aligning to TRBD1. This CDR3 has 15 residues. CDR1 and CDR2 (germline): MNHEY, SMNVEV (reference sequence). J was trimmed by 3 bases and V by 5 bases; bases with no gene match: 9.

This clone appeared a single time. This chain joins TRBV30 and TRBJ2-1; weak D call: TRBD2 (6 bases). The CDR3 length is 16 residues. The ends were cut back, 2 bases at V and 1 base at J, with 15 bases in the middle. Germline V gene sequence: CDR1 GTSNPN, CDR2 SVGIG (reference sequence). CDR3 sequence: CAWSRRGGRSYNEQFF. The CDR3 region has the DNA TGTGCCTGGAGTCGGCGGGGAGGTAGGTCCTACAATGAGCAGTTCTTC.

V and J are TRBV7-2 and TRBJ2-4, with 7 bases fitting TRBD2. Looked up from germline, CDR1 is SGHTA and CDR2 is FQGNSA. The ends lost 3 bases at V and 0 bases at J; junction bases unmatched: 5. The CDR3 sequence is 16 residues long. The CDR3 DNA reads TGTGCCAGCAGCTTTCTAGCGGCCTTAGCCAAAAACATTCAGTACTTC. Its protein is CASSFLAALAKNIQYF.

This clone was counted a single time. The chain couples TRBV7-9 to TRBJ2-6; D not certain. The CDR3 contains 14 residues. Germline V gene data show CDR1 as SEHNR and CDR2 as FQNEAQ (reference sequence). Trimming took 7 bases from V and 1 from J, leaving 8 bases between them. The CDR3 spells CASTTGSGANVLTF. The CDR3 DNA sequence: TGTGCCAGCACCACCGGATCTGGGGCCAACGTCCTGACTTTC. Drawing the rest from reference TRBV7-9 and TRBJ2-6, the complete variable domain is DTGVSQNPRHKITKRGQNVTFRCDPISEHNRLYWYRQTLGQGPEFLTYFQNEAQLEKSRLLSDRFSAERPKGSFSTLEIQRTEQGDSAMYLCASTTGSGANVLTFGAGSRLTVL.

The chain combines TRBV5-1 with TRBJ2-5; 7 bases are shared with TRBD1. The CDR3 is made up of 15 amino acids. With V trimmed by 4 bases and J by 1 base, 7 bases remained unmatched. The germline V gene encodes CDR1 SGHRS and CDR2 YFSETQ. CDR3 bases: TGCGCCAGCAGCCCCCAGAAGGGGGCCCAAGAGACCCAGTACTTC. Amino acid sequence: CASSPQKGAQETQYF.

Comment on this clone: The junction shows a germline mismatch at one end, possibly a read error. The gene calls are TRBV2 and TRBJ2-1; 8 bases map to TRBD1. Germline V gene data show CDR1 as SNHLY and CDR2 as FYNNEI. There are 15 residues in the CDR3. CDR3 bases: TGTGCCAGCAGAGAAGACAGGGGAGGTTACAATGAGCAGTTCTTC. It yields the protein CASREDRGGYNEQFF.

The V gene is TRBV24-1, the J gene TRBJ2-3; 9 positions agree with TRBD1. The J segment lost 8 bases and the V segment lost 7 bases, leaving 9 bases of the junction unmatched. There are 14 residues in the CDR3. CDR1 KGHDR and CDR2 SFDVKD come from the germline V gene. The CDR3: CATSAGTGSRTQYF. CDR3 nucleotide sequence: TGTGCCACCAGCGCCGGGACAGGGAGTCGTACGCAGTATTTT.

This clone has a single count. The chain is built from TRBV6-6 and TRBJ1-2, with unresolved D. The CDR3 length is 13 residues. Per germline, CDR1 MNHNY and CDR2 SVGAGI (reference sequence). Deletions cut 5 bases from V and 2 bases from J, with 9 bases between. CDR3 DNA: TGTGCCAGCAGTCTGTTAGGGAACTATGGCTACACCTTC. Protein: CASSLLGNYGYTF.

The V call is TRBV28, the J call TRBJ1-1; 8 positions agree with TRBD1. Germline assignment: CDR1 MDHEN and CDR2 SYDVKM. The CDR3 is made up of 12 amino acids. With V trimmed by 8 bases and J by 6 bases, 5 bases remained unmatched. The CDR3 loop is CASGGTGSEAFF. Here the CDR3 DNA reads TGTGCCAGCGGCGGGACAGGTTCTGAAGCTTTCTTT.

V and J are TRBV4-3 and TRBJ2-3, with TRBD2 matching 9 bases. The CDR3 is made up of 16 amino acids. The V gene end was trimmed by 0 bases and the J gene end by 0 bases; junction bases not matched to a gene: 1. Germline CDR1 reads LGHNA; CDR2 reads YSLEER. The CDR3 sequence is CASSQDGTSSTDTQYF. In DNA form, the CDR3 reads TGCGCCAGCAGCCAAGATGGGACTAGCAGCACAGATACGCAGTATTTT.

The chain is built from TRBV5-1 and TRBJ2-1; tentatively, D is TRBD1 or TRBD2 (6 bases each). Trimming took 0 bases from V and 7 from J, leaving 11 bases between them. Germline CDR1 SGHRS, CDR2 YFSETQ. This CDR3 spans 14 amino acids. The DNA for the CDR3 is TGCGCCAGCAGCTTGGGACAGGCGGGGAATGAGCAGTTCTTC. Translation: CASSLGQAGNEQFF.

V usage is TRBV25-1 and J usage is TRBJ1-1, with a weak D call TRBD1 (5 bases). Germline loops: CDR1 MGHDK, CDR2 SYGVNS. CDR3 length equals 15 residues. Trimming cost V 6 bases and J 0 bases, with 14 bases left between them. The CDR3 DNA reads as TGTGCCAGCAGCGTTGTTGGGGGATTGAACACTGAAGCTTTCTTT. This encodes CASSVVGGLNTEAFF. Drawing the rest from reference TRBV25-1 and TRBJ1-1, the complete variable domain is EADIYQTPRYLVIGTGKKITLECSQTMGHDKMYWYQQDPGMELHLIHYSYGVNSTEKGDLSSESTVSRIRTEHFPLTLESARPSHTSQYLCASSVVGGLNTEAFFGQGTRLTVV.

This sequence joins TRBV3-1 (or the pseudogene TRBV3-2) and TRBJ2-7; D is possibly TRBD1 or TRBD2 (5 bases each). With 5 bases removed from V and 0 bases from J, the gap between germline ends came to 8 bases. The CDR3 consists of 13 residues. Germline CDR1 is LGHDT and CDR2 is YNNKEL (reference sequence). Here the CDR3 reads CASSWDGSYEQYF. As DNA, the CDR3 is TGTGCCAGCAGCTGGGACGGCTCCTACGAGCAGTACTTC.

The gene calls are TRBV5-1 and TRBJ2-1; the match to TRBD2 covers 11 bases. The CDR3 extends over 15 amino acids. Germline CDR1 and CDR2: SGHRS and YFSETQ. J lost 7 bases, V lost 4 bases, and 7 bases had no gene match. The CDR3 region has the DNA TGCGCCAGCAGCCTCCTAGCGGGAGGCGGGAATGAGCAGTTCTTC. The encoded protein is CASSLLAGGGNEQFF.

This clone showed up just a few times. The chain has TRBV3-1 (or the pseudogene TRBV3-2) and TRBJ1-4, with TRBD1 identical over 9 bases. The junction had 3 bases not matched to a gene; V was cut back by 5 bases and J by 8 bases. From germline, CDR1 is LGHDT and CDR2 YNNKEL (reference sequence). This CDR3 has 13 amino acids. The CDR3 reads CASSRQGEEKLFF. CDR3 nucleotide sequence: TGTGCCAGCAGCAGACAGGGGGAGGAAAAACTGTTTTTT.

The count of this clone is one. The CDR3 reads CASSLWGGIAKNIQYF. In DNA form, the CDR3 reads TGTGCCAGCAGTTTGTGGGGGGGGATAGCCAAAAACATTCAGTACTTC. The rearrangement joins TRBV27 to TRBJ2-4, with 7 bases fitting TRBD2. V gave up 3 bases and J gave up 0 bases; unmatched junction bases: 5. Germline V gene sequence: CDR1 MNHEY, CDR2 SMNVEV (reference sequence). There are 16 residues in the CDR3.